This T cell receptor (beta chain) originates from a study of blood T cell repertoires in COVID-19. Study-wide background: The samples span acute and convalescent COVID-19 from the United States, Italy and Spain. T cells, B-cell-depleted T cells, or PBMCs supplied cDNA or gDNA.

The CDR3 totals 15 residues. The germline V gene encodes CDR1 LGHDT and CDR2 YNNKEL (reference sequence). Trimming removed 1 base from V and 0 bases from J, with 6 bases in between. Original data processing: Estimation of nucleated cell counts relied on the amplification of reference gene primers. Produced via immunoSEQ multiplex PCR; TCRdb's table is partial and in-frame only. V and J calls and clone size are those listed in that table; D and trimming were worked out from the DNA. The sample contains around 15,000 clones, about 78% of which appear only once. Sequenced: peripheral blood. The TCR sequence derives from a human donor in a cohort sampled during active COVID-19. The rearrangement joins TRBV3-1 (or the pseudogene TRBV3-2) to TRBJ1-4, with a tentative D call TRBD1 (5 bases). CDR3 sequence reads: CASSQGGATNEKLFF. The CDR3 region has the DNA TGTGCCAGCAGCCAAGGGGGGGCAACTAATGAAAAACTGTTTTTT.